This T cell receptor (beta chain) was retrieved from a study of CXCR3-negative and CXCR3-positive naive CD8 T cells. Study observations and caveats: With CXCR3 expression partially decreased after cryopreservation, most assays relied on fresh PBMCs.

CDR1 and CDR2 from the germline V gene are SQVTM and ANQGSEA. The CDR3 extends over 13 amino acids. Researchers prepared the TRB cDNA libraries using 5' RACE with UMI labels. TCRdb reprocessed the 5' RACE reads and stores each CDR3 protein as one record, lacking DNA. The table counts 100,000 to 150,000 distinct CDR3 sequences; less than 0.3% lies in the top ten. With respect to this clonotype: Its matching antigen is unknown.

The receptor's source is a human donor in good health. Some clones in this sample may be carry-over from other donors' samples. The material sequenced was naive CXCR3- CD8+ T cells from blood. The subset denotes: CD45RO-CCR7+CD27+CD95- naive CD8+ T cells lacking CXCR3 (TNR3-). The V gene is TRBV29-1, the J gene TRBJ2-2; TCRdb's D gene call, TRBD1, goes unchecked for lack of DNA. CDR3 in amino acids: CSVVGSPTGELFF.